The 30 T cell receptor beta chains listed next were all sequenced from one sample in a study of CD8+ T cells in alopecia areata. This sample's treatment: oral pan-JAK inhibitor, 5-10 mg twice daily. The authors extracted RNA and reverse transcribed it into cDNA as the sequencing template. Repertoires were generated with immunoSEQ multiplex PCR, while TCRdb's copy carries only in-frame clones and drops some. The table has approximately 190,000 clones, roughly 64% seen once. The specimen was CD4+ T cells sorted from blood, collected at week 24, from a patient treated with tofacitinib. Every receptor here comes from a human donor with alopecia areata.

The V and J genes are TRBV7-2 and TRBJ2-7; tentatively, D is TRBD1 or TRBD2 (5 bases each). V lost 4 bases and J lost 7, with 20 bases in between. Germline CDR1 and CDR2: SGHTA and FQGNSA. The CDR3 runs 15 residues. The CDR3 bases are TGTGCCAGCAGCTCTTCAACCGGGGCACGAGGAGAGCAGTACTTC. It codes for CASSSSTGARGEQYF.

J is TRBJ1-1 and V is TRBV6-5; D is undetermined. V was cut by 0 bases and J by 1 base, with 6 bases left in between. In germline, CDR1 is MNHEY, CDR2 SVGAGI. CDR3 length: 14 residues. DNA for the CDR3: TGTGCCAGCAGTTACTCTCGGGGGAACACTGAAGCTTTCTTT. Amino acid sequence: CASSYSRGNTEAFF.

The CDR3 region has the DNA TGTGCCTGGAGTCCGAGGGCTGTTGGTGAAGCTTTCTTT. Translated, it gives CAWSPRAVGEAFF. The chain combines TRBV30 with TRBJ1-1, with D uncertain. The CDR3 spans 13 residues. Germline-derived CDR1 and CDR2 are GTSNPN and SVGIG (reference sequence). V was pared by 2 bases and J by 7 bases, with 14 bases between.

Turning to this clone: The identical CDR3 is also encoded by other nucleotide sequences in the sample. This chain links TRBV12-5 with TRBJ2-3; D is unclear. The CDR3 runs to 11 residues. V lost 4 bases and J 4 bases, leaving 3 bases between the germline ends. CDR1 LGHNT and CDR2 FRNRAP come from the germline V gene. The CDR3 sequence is CASGSSDTQYF. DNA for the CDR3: TGTGCTAGTGGTTCTTCAGATACGCAGTATTTT.

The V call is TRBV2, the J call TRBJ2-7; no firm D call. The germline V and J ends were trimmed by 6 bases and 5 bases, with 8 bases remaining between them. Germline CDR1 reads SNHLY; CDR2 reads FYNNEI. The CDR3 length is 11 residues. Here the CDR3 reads CASSPGHEQYF. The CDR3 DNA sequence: TGTGCCAGCAGCCCTGGCCACGAGCAGTACTTC.

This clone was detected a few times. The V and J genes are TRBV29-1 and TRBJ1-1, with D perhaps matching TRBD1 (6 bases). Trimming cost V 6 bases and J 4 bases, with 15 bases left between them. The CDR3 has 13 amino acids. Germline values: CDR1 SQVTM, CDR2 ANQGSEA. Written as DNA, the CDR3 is TGCAGCGTCCAAAGGACAGACGGCACTGAAGCTTTCTTT. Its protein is CSVQRTDGTEAFF.

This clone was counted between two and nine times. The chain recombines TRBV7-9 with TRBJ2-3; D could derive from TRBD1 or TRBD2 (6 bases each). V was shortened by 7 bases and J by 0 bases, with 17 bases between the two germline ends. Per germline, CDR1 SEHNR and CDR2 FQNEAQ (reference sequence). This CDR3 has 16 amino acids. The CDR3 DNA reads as TGTGCCAGCACCGAAACGGGGGCACTCAGCACAGATACGCAGTATTTT. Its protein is CASTETGALSTDTQYF.

The CDR3 loop reads CATSRSRGGVYNEQFF. The CDR3 nucleotides read TGTGCCACCAGCAGAAGCCGGGGGGGCGTTTACAATGAGCAGTTCTTC. The chain links TRBV15 to TRBJ2-1; 8 nucleotides agree with TRBD2. With V trimmed by 2 bases and J by 4 bases, 7 bases remained unmatched. Per the germline V gene, CDR1 is LNHNV and CDR2 is YYDKDF (reference sequence). The length of the CDR3 is 16 residues. Based on the CDR3 plus reference TRBV15 and TRBJ2-1, the full variable domain is DAMVIQNPRYQVTQFGKPVTLSCSQTLNHNVMYWYQQKSSQAPKLLFHYYDKDFNNEADTPDNFQSRRPNTSFCFLDIRSPGLGDTAMYLCATSRSRGGVYNEQFFGPGTRLTVL.

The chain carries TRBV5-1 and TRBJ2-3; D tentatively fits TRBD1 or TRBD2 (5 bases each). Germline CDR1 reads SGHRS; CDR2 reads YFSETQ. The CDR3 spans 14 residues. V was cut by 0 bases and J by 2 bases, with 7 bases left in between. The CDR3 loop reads CASSLDGATDTQYF. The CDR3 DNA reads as TGCGCCAGCAGCTTGGACGGGGCCACAGATACGCAGTATTTT.

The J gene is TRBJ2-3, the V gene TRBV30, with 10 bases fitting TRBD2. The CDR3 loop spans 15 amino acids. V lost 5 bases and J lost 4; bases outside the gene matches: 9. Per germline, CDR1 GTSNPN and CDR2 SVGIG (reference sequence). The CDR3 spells CAWSSGSRGADTQYF. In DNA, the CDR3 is TGTGCCTGGTCTAGCGGGAGCCGTGGGGCAGATACGCAGTATTTT.

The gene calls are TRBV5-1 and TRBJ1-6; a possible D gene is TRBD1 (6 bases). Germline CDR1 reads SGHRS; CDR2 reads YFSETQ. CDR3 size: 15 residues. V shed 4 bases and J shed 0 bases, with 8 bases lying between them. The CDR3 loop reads CASSQDSSYNSPLHF. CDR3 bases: TGCGCCAGCAGCCAGGACAGCTCCTATAATTCACCCCTCCACTTT.

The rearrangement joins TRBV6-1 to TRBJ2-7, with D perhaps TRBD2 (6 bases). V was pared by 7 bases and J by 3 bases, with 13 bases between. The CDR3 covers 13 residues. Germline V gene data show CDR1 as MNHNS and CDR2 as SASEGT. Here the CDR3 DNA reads TGTGCCAGCACCCAGCGGGCGTTCTACGAGCAGTACTTC. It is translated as CASTQRAFYEQYF.

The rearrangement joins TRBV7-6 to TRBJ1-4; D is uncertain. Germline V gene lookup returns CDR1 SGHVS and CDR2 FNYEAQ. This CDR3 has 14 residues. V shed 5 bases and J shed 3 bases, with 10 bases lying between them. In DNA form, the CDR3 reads TGTGCCAGCAGCGGGGAGATTGCTAATGAAAAACTGTTTTTT. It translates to CASSGEIANEKLFF.

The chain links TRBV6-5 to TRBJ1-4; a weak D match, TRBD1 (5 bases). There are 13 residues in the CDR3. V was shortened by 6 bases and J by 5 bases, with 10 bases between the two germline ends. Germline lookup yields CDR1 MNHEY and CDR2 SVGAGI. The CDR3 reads CASRDTRNEKLFF. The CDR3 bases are TGTGCCAGCAGGGACACCCGAAATGAAAAACTGTTTTTT.

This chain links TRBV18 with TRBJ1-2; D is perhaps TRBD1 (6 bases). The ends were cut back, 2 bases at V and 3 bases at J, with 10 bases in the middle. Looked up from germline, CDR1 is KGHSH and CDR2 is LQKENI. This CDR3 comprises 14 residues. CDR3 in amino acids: CASSPTSGDYGYTF. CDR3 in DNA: TGTGCCAGCTCACCAACTTCAGGGGACTATGGCTACACCTTC. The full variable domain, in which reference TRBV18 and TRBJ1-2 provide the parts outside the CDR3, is NAGVMQNPRHLVRRRGQEARLRCSPMKGHSHVYWYRQLPEEGLKFMVYLQKENIIDESGMPKERFSAEFPKEGPSILRIQQVVRGDSAAYFCASSPTSGDYGYTFGSGTRLTVV.

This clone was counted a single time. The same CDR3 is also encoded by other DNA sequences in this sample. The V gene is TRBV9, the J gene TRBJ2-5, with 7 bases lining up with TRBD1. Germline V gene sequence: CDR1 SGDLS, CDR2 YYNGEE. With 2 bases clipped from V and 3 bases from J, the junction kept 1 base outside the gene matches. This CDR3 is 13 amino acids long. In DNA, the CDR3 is TGTGCCAGCAGCGTCGGACAGGAAGAGACCCAGTACTTC. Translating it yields CASSVGQEETQYF.

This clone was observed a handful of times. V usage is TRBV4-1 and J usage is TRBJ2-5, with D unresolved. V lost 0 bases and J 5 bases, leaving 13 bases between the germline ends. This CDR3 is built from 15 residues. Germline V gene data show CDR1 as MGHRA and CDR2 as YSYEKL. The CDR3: CASSQDPGLGETQYF. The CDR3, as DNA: TGCGCCAGCAGCCAAGATCCTGGGCTCGGGGAGACCCAGTACTTC.

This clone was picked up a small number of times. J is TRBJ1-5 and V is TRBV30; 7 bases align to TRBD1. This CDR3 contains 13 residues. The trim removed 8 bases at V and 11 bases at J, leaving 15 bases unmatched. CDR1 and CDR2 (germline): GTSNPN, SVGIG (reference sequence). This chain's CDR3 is CAGASGGATAQHF. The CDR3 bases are TGTGCCGGGGCGTCAGGGGGTGCGACGGCCCAGCATTTT.

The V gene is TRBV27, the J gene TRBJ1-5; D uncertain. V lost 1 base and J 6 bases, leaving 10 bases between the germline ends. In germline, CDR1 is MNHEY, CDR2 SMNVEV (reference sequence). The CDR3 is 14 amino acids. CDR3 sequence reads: CASSLWLGGQPQHF. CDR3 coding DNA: TGTGCCAGCAGTTTATGGCTGGGAGGTCAGCCCCAGCATTTT.

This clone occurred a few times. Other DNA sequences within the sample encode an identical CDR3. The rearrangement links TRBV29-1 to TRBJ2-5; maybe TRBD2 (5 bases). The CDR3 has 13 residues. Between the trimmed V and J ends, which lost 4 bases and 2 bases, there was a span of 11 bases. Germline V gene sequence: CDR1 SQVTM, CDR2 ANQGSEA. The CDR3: CSVASGTQETQYF. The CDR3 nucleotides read TGCAGCGTTGCTTCGGGAACTCAAGAGACCCAGTACTTC.

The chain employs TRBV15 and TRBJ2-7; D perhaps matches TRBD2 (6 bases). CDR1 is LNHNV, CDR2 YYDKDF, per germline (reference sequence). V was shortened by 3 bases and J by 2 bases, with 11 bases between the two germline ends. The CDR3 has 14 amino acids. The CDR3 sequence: CATSRDRGTYEQYF. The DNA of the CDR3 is TGTGCCACCAGCAGGGACCGGGGGACCTACGAGCAGTACTTC.

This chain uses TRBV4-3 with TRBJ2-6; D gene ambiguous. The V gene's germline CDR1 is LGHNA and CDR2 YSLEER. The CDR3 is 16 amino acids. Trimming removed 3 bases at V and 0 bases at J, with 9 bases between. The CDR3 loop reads CASSQSFGSGANVLTF. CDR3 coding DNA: TGCGCCAGCAGCCAGTCCTTCGGCTCTGGGGCCAACGTCCTGACTTTC.

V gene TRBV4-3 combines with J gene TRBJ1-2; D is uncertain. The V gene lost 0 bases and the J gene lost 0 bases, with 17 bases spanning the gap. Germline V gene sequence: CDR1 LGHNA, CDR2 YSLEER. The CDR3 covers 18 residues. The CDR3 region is CASSQDFSSLGANYGYTF. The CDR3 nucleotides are TGCGCCAGCAGCCAAGATTTTAGTTCCCTCGGGGCTAACTATGGCTACACCTTC.

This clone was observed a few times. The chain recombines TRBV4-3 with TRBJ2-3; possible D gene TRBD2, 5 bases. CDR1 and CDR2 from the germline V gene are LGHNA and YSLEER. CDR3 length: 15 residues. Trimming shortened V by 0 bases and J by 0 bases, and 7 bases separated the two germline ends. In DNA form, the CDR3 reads TGCGCCAGCAGCCAAGAGTGGACTAGCACAGATACGCAGTATTTT. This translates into CASSQEWTSTDTQYF.

CDR3 sequence reads: CASSWGYGYTF. Here the CDR3 DNA reads TGTGCCAGCAGTTGGGGTTATGGCTACACCTTC. V usage is TRBV7-2 and J usage is TRBJ1-2; D gene ambiguous. The CDR3 is 11 amino acids. Germline V gene data show CDR1 as SGHTA and CDR2 as FQGNSA. The V end lost 6 bases, the J end lost 5 bases, and 7 bases lay between the germline ends.

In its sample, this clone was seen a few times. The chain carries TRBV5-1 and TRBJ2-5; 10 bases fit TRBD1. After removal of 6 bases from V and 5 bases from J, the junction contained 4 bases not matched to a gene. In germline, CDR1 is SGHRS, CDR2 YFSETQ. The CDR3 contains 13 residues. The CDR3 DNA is TGCGCCAGCAATTTGGGACAGGGGGAGACCCAGTACTTC. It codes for CASNLGQGETQYF.

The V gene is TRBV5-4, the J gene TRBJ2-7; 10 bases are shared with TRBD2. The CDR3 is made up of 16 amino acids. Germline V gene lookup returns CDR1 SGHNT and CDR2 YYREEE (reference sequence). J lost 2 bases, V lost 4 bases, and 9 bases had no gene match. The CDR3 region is CASSLPSGGGTYEQYF. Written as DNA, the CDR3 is TGTGCCAGCAGCCTTCCAAGCGGGGGGGGCACCTACGAGCAGTACTTC.

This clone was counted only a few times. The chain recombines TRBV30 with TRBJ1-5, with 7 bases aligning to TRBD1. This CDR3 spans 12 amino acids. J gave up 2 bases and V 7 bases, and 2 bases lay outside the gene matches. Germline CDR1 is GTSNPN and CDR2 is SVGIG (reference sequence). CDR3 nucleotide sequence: TGTGCCTCAGGGACAGGCAATCAGCCCCAGCATTTT. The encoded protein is CASGTGNQPQHF.

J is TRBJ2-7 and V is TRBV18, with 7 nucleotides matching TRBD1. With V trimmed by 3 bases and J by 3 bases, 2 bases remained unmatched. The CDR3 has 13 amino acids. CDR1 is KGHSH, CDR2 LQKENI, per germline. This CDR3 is CASSPGQFYEQYF. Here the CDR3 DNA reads TGTGCCAGCTCACCGGGACAGTTCTACGAGCAGTACTTC.

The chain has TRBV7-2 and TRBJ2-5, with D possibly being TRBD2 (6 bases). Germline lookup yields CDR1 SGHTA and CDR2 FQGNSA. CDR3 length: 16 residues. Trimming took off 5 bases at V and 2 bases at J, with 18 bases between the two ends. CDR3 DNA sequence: TGTGCCAGCAGCCCAGCGCCCGGGGGTGAACAAGAGACCCAGTACTTC. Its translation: CASSPAPGGEQETQYF.